The next 14 T cell receptor beta chains were all read from a single sample in a study of T cell responses to AZD1222 COVID-19 vaccine. Profiling relied on immunoSEQ multiplex PCR, and the TCRdb table lists in-frame clones only, not all of them. The sample includes approximately 170,000 clones, just over 90% of them seen just once. This material consisted of peripheral blood, taken on day 0 of AZD1222 vaccination. All receptors come from an adult in good health.

The chain employs TRBV5-1 and TRBJ1-4; perhaps TRBD1 as D (5 bases). The CDR3 has 14 residues. V lost 7 bases and J lost 5, with 15 bases in between. In germline, CDR1 is SGHRS, CDR2 YFSETQ. In nucleotides, the CDR3 is TGCGCCAGCGCTTCCGGGACCGAAAATGAAAAACTGTTTTTT. Protein: CASASGTENEKLFF.

The J gene is TRBJ2-7, the V gene TRBV9; tentative D call: TRBD1 (5 bases). The germline V gene has CDR1 SGDLS and CDR2 YYNGEE. V lost 4 bases and J lost 6, with 17 bases in between. The CDR3 has 14 amino acids. The CDR3 here is CASSQDFRVGEQYF. CDR3 DNA sequence: TGTGCCAGCAGCCAAGATTTCAGGGTAGGCGAGCAGTACTTC.

This clone has a single count. This chain joins TRBV11-3 and TRBJ1-1; no clear D gene. The CDR3 is 13 residues long. The V and J ends lost 2 bases and 4 bases respectively, with 8 bases between them. Germline assignment: CDR1 SGHNT and CDR2 YENEEA. DNA for the CDR3: TGTGCCAGCAGCTTAAGGTACGGCACTGAAGCTTTCTTT. Amino acids: CASSLRYGTEAFF.

The chain is built from TRBV18 and TRBJ2-2; TRBD1 agrees at 8 bases. Trimming at V came to 1 base and at J to 4 bases, leaving 8 bases not matched to a gene. Germline lookup yields CDR1 KGHSH and CDR2 LQKENI. The CDR3 is 17 amino acids. The CDR3 nucleotides read TGTGCCAGCTCACCACTCGTTCCGGGACAGGCCACCGGGGAGCTGTTTTTT. It yields the protein CASSPLVPGQATGELFF.

This sequence joins TRBV6-4 and TRBJ1-1, with D possibly matching TRBD1 (5 bases). Germline assignment: CDR1 MRHNA and CDR2 SNTAGT. The CDR3 is 15 residues long. V was trimmed by 5 bases and J by 1 base, leaving 14 bases between them. CDR3 sequence reads: CASSNAGTENTEAFF. Here the CDR3 DNA reads TGTGCCAGCAGTAACGCCGGGACGGAGAACACTGAAGCTTTCTTT.

This clone showed up just once. The genes are TRBV9 and TRBJ1-2; D is ambiguous. Germline assignment: CDR1 SGDLS and CDR2 YYNGEE. This CDR3 spans 14 amino acids. V dropped 7 bases and J dropped 0 bases, with 13 bases sitting between them. The CDR3 sequence: CASQPDRANYGYTF. Here the CDR3 DNA reads TGTGCCAGCCAGCCGGATAGAGCTAACTATGGCTACACCTTC. Filled out from reference TRBV9 and TRBJ1-2, the complete variable domain reads DSGVTQTPKHLITATGQRVTLRCSPRSGDLSVYWYQQSLDQGLQFLIQYYNGEERAKGNILERFSAQQFPDLHSELNLSSLELGDSALYFCASQPDRANYGYTFGSGTRLTVV.

The J gene is TRBJ1-5, the V gene TRBV6-6; no definite D call. Deletions cut 5 bases from V and 0 bases from J, with 8 bases between. Germline V gives CDR1 MNHNY, CDR2 SVGAGI (reference sequence). CDR3 length: 14 residues. The CDR3 reads CASSLGVSNQPQHF. The CDR3 coding sequence is TGTGCCAGCAGTCTGGGAGTTAGCAATCAGCCCCAGCATTTT.

This sequence joins TRBV5-1 and TRBJ2-3, with TRBD2 matching 8 bases. The CDR3 covers 16 residues. Trimming at V came to 2 bases and at J to 4 bases, leaving 9 bases not matched to a gene. Germline CDR1 reads SGHRS; CDR2 reads YFSETQ. In DNA, the CDR3 is TGCGCCAGCAGCTTAACTTCGGGAGGGCCCCCAGATACGCAGTATTTT. This gives the protein CASSLTSGGPPDTQYF. The whole variable domain, remainder taken from reference TRBV5-1 and TRBJ2-3, is KAGVTQTPRYLIKTRGQQVTLSCSPISGHRSVSWYQQTPGQGLQFLFEYFSETQRNKGNFPGRFSGRQFSNSRSEMNVSTLELGDSALYLCASSLTSGGPPDTQYFGPGTRLTVL.

V usage is TRBV3-1 (or the pseudogene TRBV3-2) and J usage is TRBJ1-4, with TRBD1 matching over 9 bases. Germline values: CDR1 LGHDT, CDR2 YNNKEL (reference sequence). J lost 10 bases, V lost 1 base, and 7 bases had no gene match. The length of the CDR3 is 15 residues. CDR3 region: CASSQGTGGNRKLFF. Here the CDR3 DNA reads TGTGCCAGCAGCCAAGGCACAGGGGGCAACAGAAAACTGTTTTTT.

The CDR3 DNA reads as TGTGCCAGCAGCCAAGGGGGGAGTGGCACTGAAGCTTTCTTT. Amino acids: CASSQGGSGTEAFF. V usage is TRBV3-1 (or the pseudogene TRBV3-2) and J usage is TRBJ1-1; the D gene is possibly TRBD1 (5 bases). V was clipped by 1 base and J by 4 bases, with 10 bases between them. Germline V CDR1 and CDR2: LGHDT, YNNKEL (reference sequence). The CDR3 is made up of 14 amino acids.

This clone was counted a few times. The chain links TRBV7-9 to TRBJ1-1, with 10 bases lining up with TRBD1. The CDR3 covers 15 residues. V was clipped by 5 bases and J by 2 bases; unmatched bases: 5. The V gene's germline CDR1 is SEHNR and CDR2 FQNEAQ (reference sequence). Written as DNA, the CDR3 is TGTGCCAGCAGCATACCGACAGGGGGCAACACTGAAGCTTTCTTT. Translation gives CASSIPTGGNTEAFF.

This chain links TRBV7-2 with TRBJ2-4; D is unclear. The V end lost 2 bases, the J end lost 7 bases, and 3 bases lay between the germline ends. CDR1 is SGHTA, CDR2 FQGNSA, per germline. The CDR3 is 11 residues long. The CDR3 reads CASSLSNIQYF. For the CDR3, the DNA is TGTGCCAGCAGCTTAAGCAACATTCAGTACTTC.

The rearrangement joins TRBV5-5 to TRBJ1-4; no clear D. V lost 2 bases to trimming and J lost 14 bases, with 19 bases between them. The germline V gene encodes CDR1 SGHKS and CDR2 YYEKEE (reference sequence). The CDR3 length is 14 residues. CDR3 in amino acids: CASSFGTSSRPLFF. The CDR3 DNA follows: TGTGCCAGCAGCTTCGGTACCTCGTCTAGGCCCCTGTTTTTT.

The gene calls are TRBV28 and TRBJ2-7; 8 positions match TRBD1. Germline V gene lookup returns CDR1 MDHEN and CDR2 SYDVKM. V was pared by 6 bases and J by 4 bases, with 8 bases of the junction left unmatched. CDR3 size: 14 residues. This CDR3 is CASRSPNRGYEQYF. CDR3 nucleotides: TGTGCCAGCAGATCCCCGAACAGGGGGTACGAGCAGTACTTC.